Each of the 18 T cell receptor beta chains below was sequenced from the same sample in a study of spatial heterogeneity in lung cancer. TCRdb re-analysed the 5' RACE reads in MiXCR, keeping a single row per CDR3 protein. The data hold tens of thousands of distinct CDR3 sequences, with 5.2% observed a single time. Time point in this sample: sample taken at primary tumor resection. From tumor, nontumor lung or frozen PBMC, whole RNA was taken unsorted for sequencing. Sequenced material: PBMCs, taken at surgery. The source of these receptors is a female donor with early-stage non-small cell lung cancer.

This clonotype is medium-sized (0.01 to 0.1%) in the sample. The chain joins TRBV7-3 to TRBJ1-5; 7 nucleotides match TRBD1. From germline, CDR1 is SGHTA and CDR2 FQGTGA. The junction had 12 bases not matched to a gene; V was cut back by 7 bases and J by 6 bases. This CDR3 is 15 amino acids long. This chain's CDR3 is CASIKKKGAAQPQHF. CDR3 coding DNA: TGTGCCAGCATCAAAAAAAAGGGGGCGGCTCAGCCCCAGCATTTT.

This clonotype was detected many times. The chain has TRBV5-1 and TRBJ2-7, with D perhaps TRBD1 or TRBD2 (6 bases each). Germline lookup yields CDR1 SGHRS and CDR2 YFSETQ. V lost 0 bases to trimming and J lost 7 bases, with 20 bases between them. The CDR3 totals 16 residues. In DNA form, the CDR3 reads TGCGCCAGCAGCTTGGCCTTCGGTCCGGGGGCAAGGGAGCAGTACTTC. This gives the protein CASSLAFGPGAREQYF.

The chain recombines TRBV6-2 or TRBV6-3 with TRBJ2-1; D tentatively reads TRBD1 or TRBD2 (5 bases each). There are 15 residues in the CDR3. The V gene lost 5 bases and the J gene lost 4 bases, with 15 bases spanning the gap. Looked up from germline, CDR1 is MNHEY and CDR2 is SVGEGT. DNA for the CDR3: TGTGCCAGCAGTACCCAGAGGGGAAATTACAATGAGCAGTTCTTC. Amino acids: CASSTQRGNYNEQFF.

This clonotype was seen ten or more times. The genes are TRBV18 and TRBJ1-1; D not resolved. The CDR3 loop spans 16 amino acids. V was pared by 3 bases and J by 1 base, with 15 bases between. Per the germline V gene, CDR1 is KGHSH and CDR2 is LQKENI. The CDR3 sequence: CASSPLDGDPNTEAFF. The DNA for the CDR3 is TGTGCCAGCTCACCCCTAGATGGAGACCCGAACACTGAAGCTTTCTTT.

This clonotype has ten or more counts. V usage is TRBV2 and J usage is TRBJ2-5; 9 nucleotides align to TRBD2. CDR1 is SNHLY, CDR2 FYNNEI, per germline. The junction had 10 bases not matched to a gene; V was cut back by 2 bases and J by 6 bases. The length of the CDR3 is 16 residues. The CDR3 nucleotides are TGTGCCAGCAGTGAACCCGCTAGCGGGGATGGAAAGACCCAGTACTTC. Its protein is CASSEPASGDGKTQYF. Using reference TRBV2 and TRBJ2-5 for the parts outside the CDR3, the full variable domain is EPEVTQTPSHQVTQMGQEVILRCVPISNHLYFYWYRQILGQKVEFLVSFYNNEISEKSEIFDDQFSVERPDGSNFTLKIRSTKLEDSAMYFCASSEPASGDGKTQYFGPGTRLLVL.

The table lists this clonotype with many counts. The chain couples TRBV5-8 to TRBJ2-1, with 9 bases matching TRBD1. Germline values: CDR1 SGHTS, CDR2 YDEGEE. The CDR3 loop spans 16 amino acids. V shed 0 bases, J shed 5 bases, and the junction held 6 bases outside the gene matches. The CDR3 is CASSLGGDRADNEQFF. CDR3 sequence (DNA): TGTGCCAGCAGCTTGGGGGGGGACAGGGCCGACAATGAGCAGTTCTTC.

This clonotype was seen just once. Being one base from a much bigger clone, this may be a read error. The chain recombines TRBV5-5 with TRBJ2-3, with no clear D. CDR1 and CDR2 from the germline V gene are SGHKS and YYEKEE (reference sequence). Trimming removed 5 bases at V and 10 bases at J, with 11 bases between. This CDR3 comprises 11 residues. The CDR3 is CASRQTYAQYF. CDR3 in DNA: TGTGCCAGCAGACAGACGTATGCGCAGTATTTT.

V usage is TRBV3-1 and J usage is TRBJ2-3; D gene ambiguous. The CDR3 covers 14 residues. Germline assignment: CDR1 LGHDT and CDR2 YNNKEL (reference sequence). V was shortened by 4 bases and J by 8 bases, with 16 bases between the two germline ends. The CDR3 DNA follows: TGTGCCAGCAGCCCTGCCTTCGACGCGGTTACGCAGTATTTT. Protein sequence: CASSPAFDAVTQYF.

This clonotype was recorded a few times. The genes are TRBV2 and TRBJ1-2; TRBD1 matches at 8 bases. V was pared by 2 bases and J by 6 bases, with 14 bases of the junction left unmatched. CDR3 length equals 17 residues. Germline CDR1 reads SNHLY; CDR2 reads FYNNEI. This CDR3 reads CASSESLARGRTDGYTF. CDR3 coding DNA: TGTGCCAGCAGTGAATCTCTGGCCAGGGGGCGGACTGATGGCTACACCTTC.

This clonotype was seen repeatedly, ten times or more. The chain couples TRBV6-6 to TRBJ1-5, with D perhaps TRBD1 (5 bases). CDR3 length: 15 amino acids. Trimming removed 4 bases from V and 1 base from J, with 11 bases in between. Germline V lookup: CDR1 MNHNY, CDR2 SVGAGI (reference sequence). Here the CDR3 reads CASSFRDGSNQPQHF. The CDR3 DNA reads TGTGCCAGCAGTTTCCGGGACGGAAGCAATCAGCCCCAGCATTTT.

This clonotype occurred a few times. The CDR3 coding sequence is TGTGCCAGCAAGGGACAGGTTGCCTACGAGCAGTACTTC. This gives the protein CASKGQVAYEQYF. V and J are TRBV2 and TRBJ2-7; 8 bases line up with TRBD1. Trimming removed 7 bases from V and 2 bases from J; junction bases left unmatched: 4. This CDR3 is 13 amino acids long. Germline CDR1 and CDR2: SNHLY and FYNNEI.

This clonotype was recorded many times. The chain recombines TRBV20-1 with TRBJ2-5; 7 bases fit TRBD1. The CDR3 spans 14 residues. Germline values: CDR1 DFQATT, CDR2 SNEGSKA (reference sequence). V lost 4 bases and J lost 5; bases outside the gene matches: 10. The CDR3 coding sequence is TGCAGTGCTAACAGAGGGGGCGCAGGGGAGACCCAGTACTTC. As protein: CSANRGGAGETQYF.

This clonotype was seen more than once but under ten times. A much larger clone lies a single base off, so this may be a read error. The rearrangement uses TRBV5-6 and TRBJ1-1; D may be TRBD1 (5 bases). CDR1 is SGHDT, CDR2 YYEEEE, per germline. This CDR3 comprises 15 residues. Trimming cost V 5 bases and J 3 bases, with 17 bases left between them. The CDR3 here is CASRKGVLRDTEAFF. DNA of the CDR3: TGTGCCAGCAGAAAAGGGGTCCTAAGGGACACTGAAGCTTTCTTT.

By sample fraction, this clonotype is medium-sized. The rearrangement joins TRBV7-8 to TRBJ2-2; D may be TRBD1 (5 bases). Deletions cut 2 bases from V and 3 bases from J, with 10 bases between. Germline lookup yields CDR1 SGHVS and CDR2 FQNEAQ. The CDR3 loop spans 15 amino acids. CDR3 DNA sequence: TGTGCCAGCAGCTTATTTGCAGGGCACACCGGGGAGCTGTTTTTT. Its translation: CASSLFAGHTGELFF.

This clonotype was counted many times. The gene calls are TRBV12-3 or TRBV12-4 and TRBJ2-2; D not certain. The V gene lost 4 bases and the J gene lost 7 bases, with 4 bases spanning the gap. The CDR3 has 11 amino acids. The CDR3 spells CASSSVGELFF. The CDR3 DNA reads TGTGCCAGCAGTTCGGTCGGGGAGCTGTTTTTT.

This clonotype has ten or more counts. The chain has TRBV12-3 or TRBV12-4 and TRBJ1-3; D unclear. V was cut by 5 bases and J by 1 base, with 9 bases left in between. This CDR3 is built from 14 residues. The CDR3 spells CASSRWESGNTIYF. CDR3 in DNA: TGTGCCAGCAGTCGCTGGGAGTCTGGAAACACCATATATTTT.

In this sample, this clonotype turned up a few times. The chain is built from TRBV7-2 and TRBJ2-7; TRBD1 aligns across 10 bases. After removal of 4 bases from V and 6 bases from J, the junction contained 6 bases not matched to a gene. Germline V gives CDR1 SGHTA, CDR2 FQGNSA. The CDR3 is 14 residues long. DNA of the CDR3: TGTGCCAGCAGCTACCGGGACAGGGGACGCGAGCAGTACTTC. Translating it yields CASSYRDRGREQYF.

At least ten counts were recorded for this clonotype. The V call is TRBV9, the J call TRBJ1-1; D might be TRBD1 (5 bases). Germline assignment: CDR1 SGDLS and CDR2 YYNGEE. V lost 3 bases and J 9 bases, leaving 15 bases between the germline ends. The CDR3 loop spans 13 amino acids. The CDR3, as DNA: TGTGCCAGCAGCGCGGGGGACGGACTAAAAGCTTTCTTT. It encodes CASSAGDGLKAFF.